This paragraph reports one TCR beta chain. The CDR3 extends over 15 amino acids. V was clipped by 3 bases and J by 1 base, with 12 bases between them. Germline CDR1 and CDR2: SNHLY and FYNNEI. RNA totalling roughly 0.5 to 1 ug underwent reverse transcription with random hexamers. TCRdb fed the immunoSEQ multiplex PCR reads into MiXCR, producing one record per CDR3 protein. The sample shows over 200,000 distinct CDR3 sequences, around 95% of them seen only once. Sequencing of TCR beta, carried out with a high-throughput approach, was applied to CD8+ and CD4+ T cells from the blood. This specimen comes from a study of CD8 T cells in Susac syndrome.

The rearrangement uses TRBV2 and TRBJ1-1, with D possibly being TRBD1 (6 bases). Sample: CD4+ T cells from PBMCs. This TCR came from a human donor with multiple sclerosis. The CDR3 sequence is CASSEWGRGNTEAFF. CDR3 in DNA: TGTGCCAGCAGTGAGTGGGGGCGAGGGAACACTGAAGCTTTCTTT. Using reference TRBV2 and TRBJ1-1 for the parts outside the CDR3, the full variable domain is EPEVTQTPSHQVTQMGQEVILRCVPISNHLYFYWYRQILGQKVEFLVSFYNNEISEKSEIFDDQFSVERPDGSNFTLKIRSTKLEDSAMYFCASSEWGRGNTEAFFGQGTRLTVV.